This TCR beta chain emerged from a study of blood T cell repertoires in COVID-19. Study-level information: Donors in the United States, Italy and Spain gave samples during acute or convalescent COVID-19. Nucleic acid was either cDNA or gDNA, and it came from T cells, B-cell-depleted T cells, or PBMCs.

Participant-given clinical history determined each cohort assignment. Source study methods: Estimation of nucleated cell counts relied on the amplification of reference gene primers. Only in-frame clones appear in the TCRdb table, and some are missing; sequencing was by immunoSEQ multiplex PCR. The V and J calls and clone size were taken over from that table, and D and trimming were inferred from the DNA. The sample includes hundreds of thousands of clones, about 90% of them seen just once. The receptor comes from a woman aged 40 to 50 with acute COVID-19. Sequenced sample: PBMCs or T cells enriched from blood (not recorded which).

CDR3 DNA sequence: TGTGCCAGCTCACCATCGCCTACCTCTCATGGCTACACCTTC. This translates into CASSPSPTSHGYTF. J is TRBJ1-2 and V is TRBV18; the D is unclear. CDR1 and CDR2 (germline): KGHSH, LQKENI. The CDR3 has 14 amino acids. The V gene lost 2 bases and the J gene lost 6 bases, with 13 bases spanning the gap. Full variable domain (remainder filled in from reference TRBV18 and TRBJ1-2): NAGVMQNPRHLVRRRGQEARLRCSPMKGHSHVYWYRQLPEEGLKFMVYLQKENIIDESGMPKERFSAEFPKEGPSILRIQQVVRGDSAAYFCASSPSPTSHGYTFGSGTRLTVV.